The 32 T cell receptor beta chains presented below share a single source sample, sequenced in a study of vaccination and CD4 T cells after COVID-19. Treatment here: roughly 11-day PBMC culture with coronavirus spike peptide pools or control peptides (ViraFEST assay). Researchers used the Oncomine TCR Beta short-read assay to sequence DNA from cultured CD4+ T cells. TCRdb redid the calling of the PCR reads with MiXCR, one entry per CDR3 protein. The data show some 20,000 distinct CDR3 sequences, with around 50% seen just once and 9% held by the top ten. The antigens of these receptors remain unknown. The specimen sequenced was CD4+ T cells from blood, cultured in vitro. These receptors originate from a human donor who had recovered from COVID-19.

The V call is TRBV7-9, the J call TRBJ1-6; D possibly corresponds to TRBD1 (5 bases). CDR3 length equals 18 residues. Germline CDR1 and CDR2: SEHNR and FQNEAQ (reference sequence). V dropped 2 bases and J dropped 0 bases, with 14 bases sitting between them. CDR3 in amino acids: CASSLPRGRSSYNSPLHF. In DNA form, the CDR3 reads TGTGCCAGCAGCTTACCCCGGGGACGGAGCTCCTATAATTCACCCCTCCACTTT.

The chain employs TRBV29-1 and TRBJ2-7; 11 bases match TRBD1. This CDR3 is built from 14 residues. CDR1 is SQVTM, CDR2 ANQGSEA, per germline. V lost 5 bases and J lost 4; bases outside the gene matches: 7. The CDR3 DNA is TGCAGCGTTAGCCGGGGACAGGGGGTTTACGAGCAGTACTTC. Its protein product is CSVSRGQGVYEQYF.

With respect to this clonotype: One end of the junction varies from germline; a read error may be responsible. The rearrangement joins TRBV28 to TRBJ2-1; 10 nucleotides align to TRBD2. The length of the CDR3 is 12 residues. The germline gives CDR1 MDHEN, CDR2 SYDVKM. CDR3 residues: CASSQGLAIVLF. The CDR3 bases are TGTGCCAGCAGCCAGGGACTAGCGATTGTCCTCTTC.

CDR3 nucleotides: TGTGCCAGCAGCGCAGGACTAGCCCAGCTCAATGAGCAGTTCTTC. As protein: CASSAGLAQLNEQFF. The rearrangement links TRBV5-4 to TRBJ2-1, with TRBD2 matching over 8 bases. The CDR3 totals 15 residues. In germline, CDR1 is SGHNT, CDR2 YYREEE (reference sequence). V lost 4 bases to trimming and J lost 6 bases; unmatched junction nucleotides: 9. The whole variable domain, remainder taken from reference TRBV5-4 and TRBJ2-1, is ETGVTQSPTHLIKTRGQQVTLRCSSQSGHNTVSWYQQALGQGPQFIFQYYREEENGRGNFPPRFSGLQFPNYSSELNVNALELDDSALYLCASSAGLAQLNEQFFGPGTRLTVL.

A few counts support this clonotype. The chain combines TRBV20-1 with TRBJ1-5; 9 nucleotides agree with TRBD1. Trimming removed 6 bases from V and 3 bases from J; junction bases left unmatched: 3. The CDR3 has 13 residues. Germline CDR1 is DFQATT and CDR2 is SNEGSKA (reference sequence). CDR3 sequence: CSAGTGSNQPQHF. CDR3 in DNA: TGCAGTGCAGGGACAGGGTCCAATCAGCCCCAGCATTTT.

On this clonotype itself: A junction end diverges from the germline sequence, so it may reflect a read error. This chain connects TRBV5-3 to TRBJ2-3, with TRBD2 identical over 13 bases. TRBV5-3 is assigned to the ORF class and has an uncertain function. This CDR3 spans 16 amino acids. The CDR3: CASSLGTSGMTDTQYF. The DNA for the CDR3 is TGTGCCAGCAGCTTGGGGACTAGCGGGATGACAGATACGCAGTATTTT.

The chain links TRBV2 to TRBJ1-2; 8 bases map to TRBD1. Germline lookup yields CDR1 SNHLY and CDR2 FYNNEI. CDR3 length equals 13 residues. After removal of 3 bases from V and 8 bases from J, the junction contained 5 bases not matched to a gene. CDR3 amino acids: CASSDRGRGGYTF. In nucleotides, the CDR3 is TGTGCCAGCAGTGACAGGGGGCGCGGGGGCTACACCTTC.

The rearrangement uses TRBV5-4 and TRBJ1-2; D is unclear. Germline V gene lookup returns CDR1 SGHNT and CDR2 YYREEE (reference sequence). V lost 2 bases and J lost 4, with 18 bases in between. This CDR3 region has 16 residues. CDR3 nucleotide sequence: TGTGCCAGCAGCTTTGCTGGGCGGGGAACGGGCTATGGCTACACCTTC. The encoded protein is CASSFAGRGTGYGYTF.

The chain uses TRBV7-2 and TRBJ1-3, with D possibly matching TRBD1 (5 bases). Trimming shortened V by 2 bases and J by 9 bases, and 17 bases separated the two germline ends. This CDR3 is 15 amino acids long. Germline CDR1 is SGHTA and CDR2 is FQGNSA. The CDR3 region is CASSLNPQGTGTIYF. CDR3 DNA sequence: TGTGCCAGCAGCTTAAATCCCCAGGGTACGGGCACCATATATTTT.

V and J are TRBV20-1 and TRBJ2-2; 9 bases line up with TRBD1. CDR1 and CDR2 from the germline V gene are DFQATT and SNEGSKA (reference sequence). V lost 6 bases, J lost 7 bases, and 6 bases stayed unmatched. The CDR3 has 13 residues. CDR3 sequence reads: CSAYGTGNGELFF. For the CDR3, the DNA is TGCAGTGCCTACGGGACAGGGAACGGGGAGCTGTTTTTT.

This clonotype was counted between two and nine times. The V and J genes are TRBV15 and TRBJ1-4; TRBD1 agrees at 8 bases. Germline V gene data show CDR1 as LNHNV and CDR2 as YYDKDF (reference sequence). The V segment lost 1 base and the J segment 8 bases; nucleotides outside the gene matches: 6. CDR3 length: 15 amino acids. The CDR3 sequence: CATSRVTGALEKLFF. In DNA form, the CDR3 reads TGTGCCACCAGCAGAGTGACAGGGGCGTTGGAAAAACTGTTTTTT.

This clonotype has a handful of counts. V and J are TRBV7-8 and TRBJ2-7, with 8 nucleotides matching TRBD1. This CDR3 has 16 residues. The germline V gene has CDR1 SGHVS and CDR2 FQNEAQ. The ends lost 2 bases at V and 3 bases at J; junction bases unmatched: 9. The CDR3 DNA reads TGTGCCAGCAGCTTAAGCCATGGACAGGGACTCTACGAGCAGTACTTC. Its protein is CASSLSHGQGLYEQYF. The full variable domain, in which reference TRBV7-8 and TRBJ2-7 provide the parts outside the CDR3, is GAGVSQSPRYKVAKRGQDVALRCDPISGHVSLFWYQQALGQGPEFLTYFQNEAQLDKSGLPSDRFFAERPEGSVSTLKIQRTQQEDSAVYLCASSLSHGQGLYEQYFGPGTRLTVT.

In DNA, the CDR3 is TGTGCCAGCAGCTTACTCAGGGTTCAGGGAAACACCATATATTTT. Its translation is CASSLLRVQGNTIYF. V usage is TRBV7-2 and J usage is TRBJ1-3; D may be TRBD1 (5 bases). Germline loops: CDR1 SGHTA, CDR2 FQGNSA. V was shortened by 2 bases and J by 4 bases, with 12 bases between the two germline ends. The CDR3 has 15 amino acids.

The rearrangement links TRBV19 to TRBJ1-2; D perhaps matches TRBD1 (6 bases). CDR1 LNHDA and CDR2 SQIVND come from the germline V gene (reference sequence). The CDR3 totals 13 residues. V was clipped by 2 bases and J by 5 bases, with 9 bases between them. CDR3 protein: CASSIRGVYGYTF. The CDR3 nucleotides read TGTGCCAGTAGTATAAGGGGGGTATATGGCTACACCTTC.

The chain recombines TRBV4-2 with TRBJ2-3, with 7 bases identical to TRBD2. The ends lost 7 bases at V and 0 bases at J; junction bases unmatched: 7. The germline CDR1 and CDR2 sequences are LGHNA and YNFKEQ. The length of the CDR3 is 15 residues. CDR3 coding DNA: TGTGCCAGCACCCCGAGCGGGGTTAGCACAGATACGCAGTATTTT. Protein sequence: CASTPSGVSTDTQYF.

The chain's CDR3 is CASSQEGYGYTF. DNA of the CDR3: TGTGCCAGCAGCCAAGAAGGATATGGCTACACCTTC. The chain uses TRBV14 and TRBJ1-2; no firm D call. CDR3 length: 12 residues. Trimming pared 0 bases from V and 5 bases from J, leaving 4 bases between. CDR1 is SGHDN and CDR2 is FVKESK in the germline V gene.

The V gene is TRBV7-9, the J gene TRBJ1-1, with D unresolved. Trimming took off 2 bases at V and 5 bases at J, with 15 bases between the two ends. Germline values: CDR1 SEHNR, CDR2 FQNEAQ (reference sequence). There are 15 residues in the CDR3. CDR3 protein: CASSLQAGIGTEAFF. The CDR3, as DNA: TGTGCCAGCAGCTTACAAGCTGGGATTGGTACTGAAGCTTTCTTT. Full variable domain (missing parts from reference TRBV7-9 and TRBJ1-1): DTGVSQNPRHKITKRGQNVTFRCDPISEHNRLYWYRQTLGQGPEFLTYFQNEAQLEKSRLLSDRFSAERPKGSFSTLEIQRTEQGDSAMYLCASSLQAGIGTEAFFGQGTRLTVV.

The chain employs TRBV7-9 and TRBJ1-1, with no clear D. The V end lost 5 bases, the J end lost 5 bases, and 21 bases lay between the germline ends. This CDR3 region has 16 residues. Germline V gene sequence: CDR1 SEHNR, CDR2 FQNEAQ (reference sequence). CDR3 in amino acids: CASSPIGGSGKTEAFF. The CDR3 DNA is TGTGCCAGCAGCCCCATAGGAGGATCTGGGAAGACTGAAGCTTTCTTT.

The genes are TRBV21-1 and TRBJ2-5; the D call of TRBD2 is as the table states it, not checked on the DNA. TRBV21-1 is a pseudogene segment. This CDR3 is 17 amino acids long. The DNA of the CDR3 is TGTGCCAGCAGCAAAGTGGAAGTACTAGAGGGAGGGGAGACCCAGTACTTC. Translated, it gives CASSKVEVLEGGETQYF.

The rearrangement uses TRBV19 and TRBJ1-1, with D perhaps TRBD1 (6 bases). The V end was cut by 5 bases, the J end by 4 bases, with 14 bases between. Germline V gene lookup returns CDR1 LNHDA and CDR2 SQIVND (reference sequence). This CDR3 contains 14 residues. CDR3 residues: CASSEGQSGTEAFF. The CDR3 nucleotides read TGTGCCAGTAGTGAAGGACAGTCGGGCACTGAAGCTTTCTTT. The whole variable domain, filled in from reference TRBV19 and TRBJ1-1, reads DGGITQSPKYLFRKEGQNVTLSCEQNLNHDAMYWYRQDPGQGLRLIYYSQIVNDFQKGDIAEGYSVSREKKESFPLTVTSAQKNPTAFYLCASSEGQSGTEAFFGQGTRLTVV.

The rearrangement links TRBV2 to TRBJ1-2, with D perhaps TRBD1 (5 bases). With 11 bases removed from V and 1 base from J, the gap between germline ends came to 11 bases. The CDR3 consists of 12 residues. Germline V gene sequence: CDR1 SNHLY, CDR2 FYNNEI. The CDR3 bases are TGTGCCGGCGGTGACAGTAACTATGGCTACACCTTC. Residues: CAGGDSNYGYTF.

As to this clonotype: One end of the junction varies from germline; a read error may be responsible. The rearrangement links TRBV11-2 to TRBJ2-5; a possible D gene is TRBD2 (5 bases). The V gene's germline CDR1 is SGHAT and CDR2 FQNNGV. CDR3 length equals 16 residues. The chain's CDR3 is CASSQDWTQPRGTQYF. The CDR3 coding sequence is TGCGCCAGCAGCCAAGATTGGACTCAACCACGGGGGACCCAGTACTTC.

The CDR3: CASSFGPGTEAFF. Written as DNA, the CDR3 is TGTGCCAGCAGTTTTGGGCCAGGCACTGAAGCTTTCTTT. The J gene is TRBJ1-1, the V gene TRBV12-3 or TRBV12-4; unclear D gene. The CDR3 length is 13 residues. Between the trimmed V and J ends, which lost 3 bases and 4 bases, there was a span of 9 bases.

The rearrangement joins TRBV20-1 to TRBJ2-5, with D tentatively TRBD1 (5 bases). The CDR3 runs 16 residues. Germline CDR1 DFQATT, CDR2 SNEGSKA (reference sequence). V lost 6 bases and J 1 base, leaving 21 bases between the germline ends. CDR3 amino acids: CSATGGAYNGQETQYF. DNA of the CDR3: TGCAGTGCCACCGGTGGGGCCTACAACGGCCAAGAGACCCAGTACTTC.

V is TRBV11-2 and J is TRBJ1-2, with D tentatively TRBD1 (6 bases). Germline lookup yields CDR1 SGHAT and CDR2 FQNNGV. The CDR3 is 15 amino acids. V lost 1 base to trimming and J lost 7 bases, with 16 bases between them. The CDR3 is CASSLGFRGELGYTF. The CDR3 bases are TGTGCCAGCAGCTTAGGGTTTAGGGGGGAACTTGGCTACACCTTC.

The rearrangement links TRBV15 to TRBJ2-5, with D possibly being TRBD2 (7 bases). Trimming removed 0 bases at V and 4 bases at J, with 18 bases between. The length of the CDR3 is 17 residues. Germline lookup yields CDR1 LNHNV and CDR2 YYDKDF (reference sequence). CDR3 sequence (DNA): TGTGCCACCAGCAGAGACCCAGGGGCGGGGGAAGGAGAGACCCAGTACTTC. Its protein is CATSRDPGAGEGETQYF. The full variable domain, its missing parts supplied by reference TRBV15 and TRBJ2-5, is DAMVIQNPRYQVTQFGKPVTLSCSQTLNHNVMYWYQQKSSQAPKLLFHYYDKDFNNEADTPDNFQSRRPNTSFCFLDIRSPGLGDTAMYLCATSRDPGAGEGETQYFGPGTRLLVL.

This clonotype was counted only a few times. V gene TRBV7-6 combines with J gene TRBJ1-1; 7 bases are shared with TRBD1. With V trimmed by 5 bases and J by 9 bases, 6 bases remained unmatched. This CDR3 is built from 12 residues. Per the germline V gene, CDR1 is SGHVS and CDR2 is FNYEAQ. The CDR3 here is CASSPGQLQAFF. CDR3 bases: TGTGCCAGCAGCCCGGGACAGCTTCAAGCTTTCTTT. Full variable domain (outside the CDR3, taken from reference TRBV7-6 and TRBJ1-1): GAGVSQSPRYKVTKRGQDVALRCDPISGHVSLYWYRQALGQGPEFLTYFNYEAQQDKSGLPNDRFSAERPEGSISTLTIQRTEQRDSAMYRCASSPGQLQAFFGQGTRLTVV.

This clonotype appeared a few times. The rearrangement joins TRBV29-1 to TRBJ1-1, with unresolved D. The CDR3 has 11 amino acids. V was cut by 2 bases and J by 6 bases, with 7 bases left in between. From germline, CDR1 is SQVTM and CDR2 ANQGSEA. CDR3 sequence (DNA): TGCAGCGTTGAACTGGAGCCTGAAGCTTTCTTT. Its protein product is CSVELEPEAFF.

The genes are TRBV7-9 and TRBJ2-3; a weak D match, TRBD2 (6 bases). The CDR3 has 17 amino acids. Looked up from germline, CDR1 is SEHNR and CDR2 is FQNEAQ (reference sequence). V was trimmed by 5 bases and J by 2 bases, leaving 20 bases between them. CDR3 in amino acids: CASSGRIAATNTDTQYF. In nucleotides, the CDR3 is TGTGCCAGCAGCGGGCGAATAGCGGCTACTAACACAGATACGCAGTATTTT.

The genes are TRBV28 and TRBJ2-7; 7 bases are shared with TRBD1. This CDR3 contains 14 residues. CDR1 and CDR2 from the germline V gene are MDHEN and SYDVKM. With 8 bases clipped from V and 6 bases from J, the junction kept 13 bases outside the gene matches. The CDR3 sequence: CASRYYDRDGEQYF. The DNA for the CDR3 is TGTGCCAGCCGGTACTATGACAGGGATGGCGAGCAGTACTTC.

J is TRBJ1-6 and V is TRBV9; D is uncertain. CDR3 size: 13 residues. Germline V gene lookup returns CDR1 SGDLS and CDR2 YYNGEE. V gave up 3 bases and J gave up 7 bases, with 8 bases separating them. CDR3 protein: CASSAGWNSPLHF. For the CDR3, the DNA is TGTGCCAGCAGCGCCGGATGGAATTCACCCCTCCACTTT. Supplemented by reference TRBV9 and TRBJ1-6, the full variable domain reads DSGVTQTPKHLITATGQRVTLRCSPRSGDLSVYWYQQSLDQGLQFLIQYYNGEERAKGNILERFSAQQFPDLHSELNLSSLELGDSALYFCASSAGWNSPLHFGNGTRLTVT.

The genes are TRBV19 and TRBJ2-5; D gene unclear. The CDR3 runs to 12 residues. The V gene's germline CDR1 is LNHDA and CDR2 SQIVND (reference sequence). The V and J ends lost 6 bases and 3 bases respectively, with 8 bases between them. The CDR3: CASRQAKETQYF. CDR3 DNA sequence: TGTGCCAGTAGGCAGGCTAAAGAGACCCAGTACTTC.